The text below deals with one T cell receptor beta chain. CDR1 MNHEY and CDR2 SVGAGI come from the germline V gene. CDR3 length: 13 amino acids. Trimming took 5 bases from V and 6 from J, leaving 13 bases between them. Original data processing: Reference gene primer amplification yielded estimated nucleated cell counts. Sequencing was performed with immunoSEQ multiplex PCR; in TCRdb, only in-frame clones are kept and a portion is missing. V, J and clone size reflect that table, while D and trimming were determined from the DNA. Found here are fewer than 200,000 clones, 88% of them singletons; the top ten hold around 25%. These data belong to a study of blood T cell repertoires in COVID-19. Study information: Samples representing acute and convalescent COVID-19 were sourced from the United States, Italy and Spain.

The material sequenced was peripheral blood. The chain recombines TRBV6-5 with TRBJ1-2, with a possible D match to TRBD1 (6 bases). This receptor was obtained from a man between 60 and 75 years old with acute or convalescent COVID-19. The CDR3 coding sequence is TGTGCCAGCAGTAGAGACAGGTTCGATGGCTACACCTTC. This translates into CASSRDRFDGYTF.